The 9 T cell receptor beta chains given below trace back to one sample, sequenced in a study of shared T cell receptors in the human thymus. Method: immunoSEQ multiplex PCR; TCRdb's copy keeps in-frame clones and lacks some. This sample has some 760,000 clones; 70% to 90% occur once, and the top ten carry more than 0.01%. This same sample was also taken into another study, of human thymus T cells.

The sequenced sample was thymocytes. The source of these receptors is a girl under three years old with a congenital heart defect.

This clone came up a few times. This sequence joins TRBV10-2 and TRBJ1-2, with D hard to call. Trimming pared 4 bases from V and 0 bases from J, leaving 12 bases between. In germline, CDR1 is WSHSY, CDR2 SAAADI. This CDR3 has 15 amino acids. Here the CDR3 DNA reads TGCGCCAGCAGTGCCGGGTCTCCAGCTAACTATGGCTACACCTTC. Translated, it gives CASSAGSPANYGYTF.

The chain links TRBV19 to TRBJ2-3; the D gene is possibly TRBD1 (6 bases). CDR3 size: 16 residues. Between the trimmed V and J ends, which lost 5 bases and 5 bases, there was a span of 20 bases. The V gene's germline CDR1 is LNHDA and CDR2 SQIVND (reference sequence). CDR3 in DNA: TGTGCCAGTAGTGGACTCACCGGGACATCTGGAGATACGCAGTATTTT. Its translation is CASSGLTGTSGDTQYF.

The chain recombines TRBV14 with TRBJ2-3; D might be TRBD2 (7 bases). V shed 4 bases and J shed 6 bases, with 20 bases lying between them. The CDR3 spans 16 residues. Per germline, CDR1 SGHDN and CDR2 FVKESK. The CDR3 sequence is CASSPSRGRGPDTQYF. As DNA, the CDR3 is TGTGCCAGCAGCCCCTCACGGGGGCGGGGGCCGGATACGCAGTATTTT.

The chain uses TRBV7-2 and TRBJ2-7; TRBD1 matches at 9 bases. V shed 4 bases and J 6 bases; nucleotides not matched to a gene: 7. The CDR3 covers 14 residues. Per the germline V gene, CDR1 is SGHTA and CDR2 is FQGNSA. The CDR3 nucleotides read TGTGCCAGCAGCTCCCCGGACAGGGGTGGCGAGCAGTACTTC. Protein sequence: CASSSPDRGGEQYF.

V usage is TRBV5-6 and J usage is TRBJ2-3; 7 nucleotides match TRBD2. The CDR3 loop spans 11 amino acids. Germline CDR1 SGHDT, CDR2 YYEEEE. J was trimmed by 8 bases and V by 3 bases; bases with no gene match: 0. The CDR3 bases are TGTGCCAGCAGCTGGGGGGGTACGCAGTATTTT. Its protein is CASSWGGTQYF.

The CDR3 protein is CASSPDRARIPLHF. CDR3 DNA sequence: TGTGCCAGCAGTCCGGACAGGGCAAGGATACCCCTCCACTTT. The chain has TRBV6-5 and TRBJ1-6, with 8 bases identical to TRBD1. The length of the CDR3 is 14 residues. The V and J ends lost 5 bases and 12 bases, in that order; junction bases with no gene match: 9. Germline V gives CDR1 MNHEY, CDR2 SVGAGI.

The chain employs TRBV7-9 and TRBJ2-3; tentative D call: TRBD2 (6 bases). The CDR3 extends over 19 amino acids. Per germline, CDR1 SEHNR and CDR2 FQNEAQ (reference sequence). V was pared by 5 bases and J by 0 bases, with 24 bases between. CDR3 in amino acids: CASSPARQTYGTSTDTQYF. The CDR3 DNA follows: TGTGCCAGCAGCCCCGCTCGGCAAACGTACGGGACTAGCACAGATACGCAGTATTTT.

The V and J genes are TRBV11-2 and TRBJ1-6; 10 bases match TRBD1. The CDR3 totals 19 residues. The germline V gene has CDR1 SGHAT and CDR2 FQNNGV. Germline trimming cut 4 bases from V and 7 bases from J; bases unmatched to any gene: 16. CDR3 sequence reads: CASSSTTSLRTGGNSPLHF. DNA for the CDR3: TGTGCCAGCAGCTCGACTACCAGTCTTCGGACAGGGGGGAATTCACCCCTCCACTTT.

The chain has TRBV5-6 and TRBJ2-1; a weak D match, TRBD1 (5 bases). The CDR3 totals 17 residues. V was pared by 6 bases and J by 2 bases, with 21 bases between. CDR1 is SGHDT and CDR2 is YYEEEE in the germline V gene. The CDR3 spells CASTQRPRETAYNEQFF. For the CDR3, the DNA is TGTGCCAGCACCCAACGTCCCCGAGAGACAGCCTACAATGAGCAGTTCTTC.